The TCR beta chain under discussion was sequenced for a study of cytomegalovirus exposure and HLA in healthy donors. CDR3 length: 15 amino acids. CDR1 is MRHNA and CDR2 is SNTAGT in the germline V gene. V lost 0 bases, J lost 8 bases, and 14 bases lay in between. General study points: Later analysis reportedly placed an Asian-associated ancestry cluster below the roughly 700-donor mean in N-insertions. Analysis performed later found 16,951 TCR beta sequences associated with HLA alleles at 0.05 false discovery rate.

The PCR was carried out with 60 Vbeta primers and 13 Jbeta primers. TCRdb's copy holds only in-frame clones and misses some; the assay was immunoSEQ multiplex PCR. The repertoire holds 150,000 to 200,000 clones, with 81% as singletons. About this clone itself: Its antigen is currently unknown.

The source material was PBMCs. This TCR came from a woman under 30 in good health and CMV-seropositive. The chain has TRBV6-4 and TRBJ1-5, with D hard to call. The CDR3 loop reads CASSDSSGAGEPQHF. CDR3 in DNA: TGTGCCAGCAGTGACTCTTCGGGAGCTGGTGAGCCCCAGCATTTT.